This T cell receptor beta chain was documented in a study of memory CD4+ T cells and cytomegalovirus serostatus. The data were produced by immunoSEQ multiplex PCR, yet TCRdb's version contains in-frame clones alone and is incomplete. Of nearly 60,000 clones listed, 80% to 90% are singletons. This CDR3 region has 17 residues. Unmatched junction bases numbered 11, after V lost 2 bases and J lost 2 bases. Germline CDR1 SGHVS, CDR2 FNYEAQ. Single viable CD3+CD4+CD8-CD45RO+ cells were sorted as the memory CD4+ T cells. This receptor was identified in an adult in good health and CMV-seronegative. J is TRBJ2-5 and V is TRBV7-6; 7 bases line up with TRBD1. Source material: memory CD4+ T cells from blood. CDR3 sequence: CASSLRSAGGTQETQYF. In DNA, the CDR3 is TGTGCCAGCAGCTTAAGGTCCGCAGGGGGTACGCAAGAGACCCAGTACTTC.